This TCR beta chain was retrieved from a study of blood T cell repertoires in COVID-19. Overall study context: COVID-19 samples from acute and convalescent phases originated in the United States, Italy and Spain.

The germline gives CDR1 MNHEY, CDR2 SMNVEV (reference sequence). Trimming removed 2 bases from V and 0 bases from J, with 8 bases in between. The CDR3 is 14 residues long. As originally analysed: From reference gene primer amplification, estimates of nucleated cell counts were derived. The protocol was immunoSEQ multiplex PCR, while the TCRdb copy is restricted to in-frame clones and leaves out a portion. That table is the source of V, J and clone size, and D and trimming were worked out from the DNA. This table has fewer than 500,000 clones, around 90% appearing once. Cohort allocation depended upon clinical history that participants reported.

Sequencing was performed on PBMCs or T cells enriched from blood (not recorded which). The clonotype originates from a woman aged 18-29 years who had recovered from COVID-19. V gene TRBV27 combines with J gene TRBJ2-7, with D hard to call. The CDR3: CASSLGYSSYEQYF. The CDR3 bases are TGTGCCAGCAGTTTAGGTTACAGCTCCTACGAGCAGTACTTC.